This TCR beta chain appears in the sequencing data of a study of blood T cell repertoires in COVID-19. Study-level information: The study drew acute and convalescent COVID-19 samples from the United States, Italy and Spain.

CDR3 length equals 15 residues. Germline-derived CDR1 and CDR2 are SGHNT and YYREEE (reference sequence). With 4 bases removed from V and 1 base from J, the gap between germline ends came to 12 bases. TCRdb keeps only in-frame clones here, not all; method: immunoSEQ multiplex PCR. The sample has fewer than 300,000 clones, more than 75% seen once. This TCR was sampled from a woman aged 40 to 50 who had recovered from COVID-19. Material: peripheral blood. The J gene is TRBJ1-5, the V gene TRBV5-4, with TRBD1 as a possible D gene (5 bases). Here the CDR3 DNA reads TGTGCCAGCAGCATCCAGGGAGGCAGCAATCAGCCCCAGCATTTT. This translates into CASSIQGGSNQPQHF.